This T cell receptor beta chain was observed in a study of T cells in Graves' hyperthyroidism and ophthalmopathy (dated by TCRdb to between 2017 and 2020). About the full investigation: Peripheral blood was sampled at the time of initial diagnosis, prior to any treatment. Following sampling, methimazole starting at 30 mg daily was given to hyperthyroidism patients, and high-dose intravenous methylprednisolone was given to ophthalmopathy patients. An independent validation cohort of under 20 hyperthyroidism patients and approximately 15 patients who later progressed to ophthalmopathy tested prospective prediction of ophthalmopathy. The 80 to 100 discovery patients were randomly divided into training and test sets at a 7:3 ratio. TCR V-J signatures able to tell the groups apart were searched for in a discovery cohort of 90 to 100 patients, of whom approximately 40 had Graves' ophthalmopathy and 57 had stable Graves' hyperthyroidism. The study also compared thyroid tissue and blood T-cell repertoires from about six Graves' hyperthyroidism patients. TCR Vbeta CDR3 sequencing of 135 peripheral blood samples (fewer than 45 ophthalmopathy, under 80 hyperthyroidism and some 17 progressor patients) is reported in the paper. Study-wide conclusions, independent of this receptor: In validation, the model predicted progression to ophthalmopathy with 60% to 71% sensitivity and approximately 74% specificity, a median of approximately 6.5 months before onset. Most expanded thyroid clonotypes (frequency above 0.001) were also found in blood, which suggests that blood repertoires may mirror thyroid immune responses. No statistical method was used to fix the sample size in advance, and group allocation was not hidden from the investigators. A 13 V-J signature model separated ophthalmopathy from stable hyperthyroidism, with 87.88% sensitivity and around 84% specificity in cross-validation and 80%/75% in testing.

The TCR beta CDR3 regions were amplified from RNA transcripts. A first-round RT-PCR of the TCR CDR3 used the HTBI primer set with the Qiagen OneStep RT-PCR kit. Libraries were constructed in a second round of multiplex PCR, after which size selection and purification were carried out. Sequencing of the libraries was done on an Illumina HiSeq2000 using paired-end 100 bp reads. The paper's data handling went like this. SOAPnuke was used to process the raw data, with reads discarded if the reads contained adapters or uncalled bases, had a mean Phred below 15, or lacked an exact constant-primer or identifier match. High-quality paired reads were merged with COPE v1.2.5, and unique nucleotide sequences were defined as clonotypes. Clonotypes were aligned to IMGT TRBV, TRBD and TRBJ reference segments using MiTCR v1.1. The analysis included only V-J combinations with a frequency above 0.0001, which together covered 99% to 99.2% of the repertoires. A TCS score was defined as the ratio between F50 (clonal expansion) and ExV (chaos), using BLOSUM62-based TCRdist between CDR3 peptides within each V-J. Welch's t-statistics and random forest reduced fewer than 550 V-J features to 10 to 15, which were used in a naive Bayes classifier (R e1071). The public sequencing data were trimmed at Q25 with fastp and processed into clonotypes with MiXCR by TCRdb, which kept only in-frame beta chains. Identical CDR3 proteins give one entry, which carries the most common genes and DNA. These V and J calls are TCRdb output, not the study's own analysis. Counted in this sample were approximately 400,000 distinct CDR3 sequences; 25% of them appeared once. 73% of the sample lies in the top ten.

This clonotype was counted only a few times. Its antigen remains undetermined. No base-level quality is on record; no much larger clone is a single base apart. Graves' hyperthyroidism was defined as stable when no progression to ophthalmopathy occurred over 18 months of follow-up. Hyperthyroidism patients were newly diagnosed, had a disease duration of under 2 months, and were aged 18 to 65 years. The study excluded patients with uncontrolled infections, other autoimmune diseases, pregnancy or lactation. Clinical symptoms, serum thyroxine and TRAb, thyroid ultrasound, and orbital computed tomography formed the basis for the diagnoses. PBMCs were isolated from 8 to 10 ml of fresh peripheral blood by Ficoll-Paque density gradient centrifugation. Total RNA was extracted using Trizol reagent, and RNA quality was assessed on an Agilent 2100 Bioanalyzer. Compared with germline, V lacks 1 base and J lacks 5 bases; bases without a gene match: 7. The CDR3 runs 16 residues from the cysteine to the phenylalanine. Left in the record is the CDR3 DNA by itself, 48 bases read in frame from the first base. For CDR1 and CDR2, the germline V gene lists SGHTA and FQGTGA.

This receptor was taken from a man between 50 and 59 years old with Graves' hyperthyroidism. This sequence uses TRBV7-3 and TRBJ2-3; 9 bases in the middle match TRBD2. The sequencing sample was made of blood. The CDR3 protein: CASSLRAGGPGDTQYF. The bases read TGTGCCAGCAGCTTAAGGGCGGGAGGGCCTGGAGATACGCAGTATTTT.